Listed below are T cell receptor beta chains from one sample, sequenced in a study of response to subunit inactivated influenza vaccine. TCRdb used MiXCR to reprocess the RT-PCR reads, holding one entry per CDR3 protein. There are approximately 520,000 distinct CDR3 sequences in the sample; 15% to 20% occur only once, and about 3% lies in the top ten. The sample here was CD4+ T cells sorted from PBMCs, taken roughly 24 months after vaccination. These receptors came from a man between 50 and 69 years old who received an inactivated influenza vaccine. CDR3s include the opening cysteine and the closing phenylalanine or tryptophan. Fields, in order: clone size, J gene, D gene, V gene, CDR3 protein, CDR3 DNA. A D gene is named only where the DNA matches it firmly. The size field is filled for only some rows; it gives once, few, many or a size class.

abundance: few
j_gene: TRBJ2-5
d_gene: -
v_gene: TRBV20-1
CDR3aa: CSARDVGDVQETQYF
CDR3nt: TGCAGTGCTAGAGATGTGGGGGACGTTCAAGAGACCCAGTACTTC

abundance: once
j_gene: TRBJ2-3
d_gene: -
v_gene: TRBV30
CDR3aa: CACYGTSDTQYF
CDR3nt: TGTGCCTGTTACGGGACTTCAGATACGCAGTATTTT

abundance: many
j_gene: TRBJ2-1
d_gene: TRBD2
v_gene: TRBV5-1
CDR3aa: CASSLGTSGGYNEQFF
CDR3nt: TGTGCCAGCAGCTTAGGTACTAGCGGGGGGTACAATGAGCAGTTCTTC

abundance: -
j_gene: TRBJ2-1
d_gene: -
v_gene: TRBV5-6
CDR3aa: CASSFTRFAEQFF
CDR3nt: TGTGCCAGCAGCTTCACAAGGTTCGCTGAGCAGTTCTTC

abundance: few
j_gene: TRBJ1-6
d_gene: -
v_gene: TRBV20-1
CDR3aa: CSASSRQINSPLHF
CDR3nt: TGCAGTGCTAGTTCCCGGCAGATTAATTCACCCCTCCACTTT

abundance: -
j_gene: TRBJ1-1
d_gene: -
v_gene: TRBV29-1
CDR3aa: CSVTTKVANTEAFF
CDR3nt: TGCAGCGTAACCACGAAGGTCGCGAACACTGAAGCTTTCTTT

abundance: many
j_gene: TRBJ2-2
d_gene: TRBD2
v_gene: TRBV20-1
CDR3aa: CSAYRGGDTGELFF
CDR3nt: TGCAGTGCTTACCGGGGAGGGGACACCGGGGAGCTGTTTTTT

abundance: few
j_gene: TRBJ1-2
d_gene: TRBD1
v_gene: TRBV10-3
CDR3aa: CAISWDSSSDGYTF
CDR3nt: TGTGCCATCAGCTGGGACAGTTCCTCTGATGGCTACACCTTC

abundance: -
j_gene: TRBJ1-1
d_gene: -
v_gene: TRBV5-1
CDR3aa: CASSLGTGDVARFF
CDR3nt: TGCGCCAGCAGCTTGGGGACCGGGGACGTTGCCCGGTTCTTT

abundance: -
j_gene: TRBJ1-1
d_gene: -
v_gene: TRBV10-3
CDR3aa: CATGPGKGFRTETEAFF
CDR3nt: TGTGCCACAGGGCCCGGGAAAGGGTTCCGGACGGAAACTGAAGCTTTCTTT

abundance: -
j_gene: TRBJ2-5
d_gene: -
v_gene: TRBV9
CDR3aa: CASSPDRDAQETQYF
CDR3nt: TGTGCCAGCAGCCCGGACCGGGACGCCCAAGAGACCCAGTACTTC

abundance: once
j_gene: TRBJ2-1
d_gene: TRBD2
v_gene: TRBV20-1
CDR3aa: CSASGTSNNEQFF
CDR3nt: TGCAGTGCTAGCGGGACTAGTAACAATGAGCAGTTCTTC

abundance: few
j_gene: TRBJ2-7
d_gene: -
v_gene: TRBV4-2
CDR3aa: CASSQGDGSYEQYF
CDR3nt: TGTGCCAGCAGCCAAGGGGACGGCTCCTACGAGCAGTACTTC

abundance: many
j_gene: TRBJ2-1
d_gene: -
v_gene: TRBV20-1
CDR3aa: CSARAPINNEQFF
CDR3nt: TGCAGTGCTAGGGCTCCGATTAACAATGAGCAGTTCTTC

abundance: few
j_gene: TRBJ1-2
d_gene: TRBD1
v_gene: TRBV20-1
CDR3aa: CSAPWDRGTYGYTF
CDR3nt: TGCAGTGCCCCTTGGGACAGGGGGACCTATGGCTACACCTTC

abundance: -
j_gene: TRBJ2-5
d_gene: -
v_gene: TRBV10-3
CDR3aa: CAISGGDTPPRTQYF
CDR3nt: TGTGCCATCAGTGGGGGGGACACGCCGCCACGGACCCAGTACTTC

abundance: many
j_gene: TRBJ2-7
d_gene: -
v_gene: TRBV3-1
CDR3aa: CASSQEGLHLEQYF
CDR3nt: TGTGCCAGCAGCCAAGAGGGCCTCCACCTCGAGCAGTACTTC

abundance: many
j_gene: TRBJ2-3
d_gene: -
v_gene: TRBV20-1
CDR3aa: CSASNADTQYF
CDR3nt: TGCAGTGCTAGCAACGCAGATACGCAGTATTTT

abundance: -
j_gene: TRBJ1-5
d_gene: -
v_gene: TRBV28
CDR3aa: CASMGPIGNQPQHF
CDR3nt: TGTGCCAGCATGGGCCCCATCGGCAATCAGCCCCAGCATTTT

abundance: medium-sized
j_gene: TRBJ2-3
d_gene: -
v_gene: TRBV28
CDR3aa: CASRSSGSGTDTQYF
CDR3nt: TGTGCCAGCAGATCCTCGGGTAGCGGCACAGATACGCAGTATTTT

abundance: many
j_gene: TRBJ2-2
d_gene: -
v_gene: TRBV12-3/TRBV12-4
CDR3aa: CASSLSRAGELFF
CDR3nt: TGTGCCAGCAGTTTATCCAGGGCCGGGGAGCTGTTTTTT

abundance: -
j_gene: TRBJ2-5
d_gene: -
v_gene: TRBV29-1
CDR3aa: CSVDYGETQYF
CDR3nt: TGCAGCGTTGACTACGGGGAGACCCAGTACTTC

abundance: few
j_gene: TRBJ1-5
d_gene: TRBD1
v_gene: TRBV20-1
CDR3aa: CSARPQGAFGSGQPQHF
CDR3nt: TGCAGTGCTAGACCACAGGGGGCATTCGGGTCGGGTCAGCCCCAGCATTTT

abundance: -
j_gene: TRBJ2-2
d_gene: -
v_gene: TRBV4-3
CDR3aa: CASSQGEAANTGELFF
CDR3nt: TGCGCCAGCAGCCAAGGGGAGGCAGCGAACACCGGGGAGCTGTTTTTT

abundance: -
j_gene: TRBJ1-1
d_gene: -
v_gene: TRBV7-9
CDR3aa: CASSLTQGTEAFF
CDR3nt: TGTGCCAGCAGCTTGACTCAGGGGACTGAAGCTTTCTTT

abundance: -
j_gene: TRBJ2-1
d_gene: TRBD2
v_gene: TRBV5-1
CDR3aa: CASSDYQRGAGNEQFF
CDR3nt: TGCGCCAGCAGCGATTATCAGCGGGGGGCGGGCAATGAGCAGTTCTTC

abundance: -
j_gene: TRBJ1-1
d_gene: TRBD1
v_gene: TRBV20-1
CDR3aa: CSARTGGSPEAFF
CDR3nt: TGCAGTGCTAGAACAGGGGGCAGCCCTGAAGCTTTCTTT

abundance: -
j_gene: TRBJ2-2
d_gene: TRBD2
v_gene: TRBV5-6
CDR3aa: CASRTGLAGELFF
CDR3nt: TGTGCCAGCAGAACTGGACTAGCCGGGGAGCTGTTTTTT

abundance: few
j_gene: TRBJ2-1
d_gene: -
v_gene: TRBV6-1
CDR3aa: CASSKGYGREQFF
CDR3nt: TGTGCCAGCAGTAAAGGTTATGGAAGGGAGCAGTTCTTC

abundance: -
j_gene: TRBJ2-2
d_gene: -
v_gene: TRBV11-2
CDR3aa: CASSPRRAATGELFF
CDR3nt: TGTGCCAGCAGCCCCCGGCGAGCTGCGACCGGGGAGCTGTTTTTT

abundance: -
j_gene: TRBJ1-2
d_gene: -
v_gene: TRBV18
CDR3aa: CASSPLVGEGYTF
CDR3nt: TGTGCCAGCTCACCTCTAGTGGGCGAAGGCTACACCTTC

abundance: few
j_gene: TRBJ1-2
d_gene: -
v_gene: TRBV12-3/TRBV12-4
CDR3aa: CASSLGTGIYGYTF
CDR3nt: TGTGCCAGCAGTTTAGGTACGGGAATTTATGGCTACACCTTC

abundance: many
j_gene: TRBJ2-5
d_gene: TRBD2
v_gene: TRBV10-3
CDR3aa: CAIASGLDMRLETQYF
CDR3nt: TGTGCCATCGCTAGCGGGTTGGATATGAGACTAGAGACCCAGTACTTC

abundance: many
j_gene: TRBJ1-1
d_gene: TRBD1
v_gene: TRBV18
CDR3aa: CASSPNGTAPEAFF
CDR3nt: TGTGCCAGCTCACCAAACGGGACAGCCCCTGAAGCTTTCTTT

abundance: -
j_gene: TRBJ2-3
d_gene: -
v_gene: TRBV20-1
CDR3aa: CTSWRVGTDTQYF
CDR3nt: TGCACGAGCTGGAGAGTGGGCACAGATACGCAGTATTTT

abundance: few
j_gene: TRBJ2-1
d_gene: -
v_gene: TRBV21-1
CDR3aa: CASSKEFRGNYNEQFF
CDR3nt: TGTGCCAGCAGCAAAGAGTTCAGGGGGAACTACAATGAGCAGTTCTTC

abundance: many
j_gene: TRBJ2-1
d_gene: TRBD2
v_gene: TRBV27
CDR3aa: CASSPTIGGGANEQFF
CDR3nt: TGTGCCAGCAGTCCCACCATTGGCGGGGGGGCTAATGAGCAGTTCTTC

abundance: few
j_gene: TRBJ2-1
d_gene: TRBD2
v_gene: TRBV7-9
CDR3aa: CASSSSSGQYYNEQFF
CDR3nt: TGTGCCAGCAGCTCGTCTAGCGGGCAATACTACAATGAGCAGTTCTTC

abundance: -
j_gene: TRBJ1-1
d_gene: -
v_gene: TRBV2
CDR3aa: CASSYGLAEAFF
CDR3nt: TGTGCCAGCAGTTATGGGTTGGCTGAAGCTTTCTTT

abundance: few
j_gene: TRBJ2-5
d_gene: -
v_gene: TRBV20-1
CDR3aa: CSAPDRRRFLGETQYF
CDR3nt: TGCAGTGCTCCTGACAGGAGGAGGTTTTTGGGAGAGACCCAGTACTTC

abundance: -
j_gene: TRBJ2-6
d_gene: TRBD1
v_gene: TRBV20-1
CDR3aa: CSARDRAKSGANVLTF
CDR3nt: TGCAGTGCCAGGGACAGGGCCAAATCTGGGGCCAACGTCCTGACTTTC

abundance: few
j_gene: TRBJ2-7
d_gene: TRBD1
v_gene: TRBV7-2
CDR3aa: CASSFGPRTGGGEQYF
CDR3nt: TGTGCCAGCAGCTTTGGCCCGCGGACAGGGGGCGGGGAGCAGTACTTC

abundance: few
j_gene: TRBJ2-1
d_gene: -
v_gene: TRBV6-2/TRBV6-3
CDR3aa: CASSRLGGEQFF
CDR3nt: TGTGCCAGCAGCCGACTTGGTGGTGAGCAGTTCTTC

abundance: many
j_gene: TRBJ1-6
d_gene: TRBD1
v_gene: TRBV7-8
CDR3aa: CASSYGQGHSPLHF
CDR3nt: TGTGCCAGCAGCTACGGACAGGGGCATTCACCCCTCCACTTT

abundance: -
j_gene: TRBJ2-2
d_gene: -
v_gene: TRBV6-4
CDR3aa: CASSDFFRNTGELFF
CDR3nt: TGTGCCAGCAGTGACTTTTTCCGTAACACCGGGGAGCTGTTTTTT

abundance: few
j_gene: TRBJ1-5
d_gene: -
v_gene: TRBV7-8
CDR3aa: CASSLAPGDQPQHF
CDR3nt: TGTGCCAGCAGCTTAGCGCCAGGGGATCAGCCCCAGCATTTT

abundance: few
j_gene: TRBJ1-4
d_gene: -
v_gene: TRBV12-3/TRBV12-4
CDR3aa: CASGTGTNNEKLFF
CDR3nt: TGTGCCAGCGGAACCGGGACAAATAATGAAAAACTGTTTTTT

abundance: medium-sized
j_gene: TRBJ2-1
d_gene: TRBD1
v_gene: TRBV9
CDR3aa: CASSARQGGFREQFF
CDR3nt: TGTGCCAGCAGCGCCCGACAGGGCGGCTTCCGTGAGCAGTTCTTC

abundance: -
j_gene: TRBJ1-1
d_gene: -
v_gene: TRBV12-3/TRBV12-4
CDR3aa: CASSFHGDNMNTEAFF
CDR3nt: TGTGCCAGCAGTTTTCACGGGGACAACATGAACACTGAAGCTTTCTTT

abundance: few
j_gene: TRBJ2-7
d_gene: -
v_gene: TRBV3-1
CDR3aa: CASSTAPGLEQYF
CDR3nt: TGTGCCAGCAGCACCGCCCCAGGGCTCGAGCAGTACTTC

abundance: few
j_gene: TRBJ2-5
d_gene: -
v_gene: TRBV24-1
CDR3aa: CATSDNSQDQETQYF
CDR3nt: TGTGCCACCAGTGATAATTCCCAGGACCAAGAGACCCAGTACTTC

abundance: few
j_gene: TRBJ1-4
d_gene: -
v_gene: TRBV3-1
CDR3aa: CASSQQNYEKLFF
CDR3nt: TGTGCCAGCAGCCAGCAAAATTATGAAAAACTGTTTTTT

abundance: few
j_gene: TRBJ1-1
d_gene: TRBD1
v_gene: TRBV20-1
CDR3aa: CSAIQGTLAFF
CDR3nt: TGCAGTGCCATACAGGGGACGCTCGCTTTCTTT

abundance: few
j_gene: TRBJ2-3
d_gene: -
v_gene: TRBV7-2
CDR3aa: CASSLAPSRRSSTDTQYF
CDR3nt: TGTGCCAGCAGCTTAGCCCCTTCCCGTCGGAGTAGCACAGATACGCAGTATTTT

abundance: -
j_gene: TRBJ2-5
d_gene: -
v_gene: TRBV20-1
CDR3aa: CSARRGPQVETQYF
CDR3nt: TGCAGTGCTAGGAGGGGCCCCCAAGTGGAGACCCAGTACTTC

abundance: -
j_gene: TRBJ2-3
d_gene: TRBD2
v_gene: TRBV12-3/TRBV12-4
CDR3aa: CASSRTSGGLTDTQYF
CDR3nt: TGTGCCAGCAGCCGGACTAGCGGGGGGTTAACAGATACGCAGTATTTT

abundance: -
j_gene: TRBJ1-1
d_gene: TRBD1
v_gene: TRBV6-4
CDR3aa: CASRTGQGAAEAFF
CDR3nt: TGTGCCAGCAGGACAGGACAGGGGGCCGCTGAAGCTTTCTTT